This T cell receptor (beta chain) was documented in a study of T-cell memory formation after mild COVID-19. Amplification by 5'RACE using constant-segment primers produced TCR alpha and TCR beta cDNA libraries that carried sample barcodes and UMIs. TCRdb recomputed calls from the 5' RACE reads with MiXCR, one row per CDR3 protein. The sample lists fewer than 140,000 distinct CDR3 sequences; 17% were seen once. Study results and caveats: The authors left the SARS-CoV-2 specificity of second-wave clones peaking on day 37 unconfirmed. For contracting clones, CD4+ ones sat mainly in CM and EM, CD8+ in EMRA. In pre-infection memory, a portion of responding clones appeared, which suggested that cross-reactive memory joined.

The CDR3 has 14 residues. Germline CDR1 SGHVS, CDR2 FNYEAQ. Trimming shortened V by 1 base and J by 1 base, and 7 bases separated the two germline ends. Concerning this clonotype itself: The antigen remains unidentified.

What was sequenced was PBMCs or a T cell subset sorted from them (not recorded which). This receptor was obtained from an adult woman who had mild COVID-19 (a few samples of this study predate the infection). Cell type and time point are not known. This sequence joins TRBV7-6 and TRBJ1-1, with no clear D. This CDR3 reads CASSLGQSNTEAFF. The CDR3 DNA reads TGTGCCAGCAGCTTAGGGCAGTCGAACACTGAAGCTTTCTTT.